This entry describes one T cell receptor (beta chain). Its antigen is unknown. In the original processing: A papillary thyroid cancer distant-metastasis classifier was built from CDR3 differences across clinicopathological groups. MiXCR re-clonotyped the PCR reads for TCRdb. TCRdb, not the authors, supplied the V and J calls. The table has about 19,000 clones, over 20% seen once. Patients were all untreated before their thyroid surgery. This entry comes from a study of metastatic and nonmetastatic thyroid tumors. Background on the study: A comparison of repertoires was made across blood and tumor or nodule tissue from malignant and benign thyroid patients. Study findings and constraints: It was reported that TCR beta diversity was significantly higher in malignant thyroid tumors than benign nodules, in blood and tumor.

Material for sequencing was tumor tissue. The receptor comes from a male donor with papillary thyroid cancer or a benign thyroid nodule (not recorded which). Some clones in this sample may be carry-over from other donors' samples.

DNA of the CDR3: TGTGCCAGCAGCTTAGTAGCGGGAGGGACCTACGAGCAGTACTTC. Protein sequence: CASSLVAGGTYEQYF. The rearrangement uses TRBV7-2 and TRBJ2-7; 11 nucleotides agree with TRBD2. V shed 1 base and J 2 bases; nucleotides not matched to a gene: 1. Germline V lookup: CDR1 SGHTA, CDR2 FQGNSA. This CDR3 is built from 15 residues.